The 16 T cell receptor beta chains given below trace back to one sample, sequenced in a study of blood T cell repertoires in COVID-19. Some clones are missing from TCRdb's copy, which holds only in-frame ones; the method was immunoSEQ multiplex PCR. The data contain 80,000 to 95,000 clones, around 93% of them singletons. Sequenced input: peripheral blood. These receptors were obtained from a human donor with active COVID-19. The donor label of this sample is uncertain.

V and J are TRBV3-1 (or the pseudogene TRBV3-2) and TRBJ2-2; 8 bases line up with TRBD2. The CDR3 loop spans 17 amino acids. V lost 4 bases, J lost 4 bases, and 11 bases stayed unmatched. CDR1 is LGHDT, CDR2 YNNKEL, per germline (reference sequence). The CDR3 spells CASSPLGAGGLTGELFF. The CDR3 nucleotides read TGTGCCAGCAGCCCCCTTGGGGCGGGGGGCCTCACCGGGGAGCTGTTTTTT.

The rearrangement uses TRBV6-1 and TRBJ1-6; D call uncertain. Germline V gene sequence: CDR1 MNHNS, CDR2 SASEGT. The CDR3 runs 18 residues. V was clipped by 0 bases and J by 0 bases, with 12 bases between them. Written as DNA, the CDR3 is TGTGCCAGCAGTGAAGCCCCCGGGTTAAGCTCCTATAATTCACCCCTCCACTTT. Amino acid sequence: CASSEAPGLSSYNSPLHF.

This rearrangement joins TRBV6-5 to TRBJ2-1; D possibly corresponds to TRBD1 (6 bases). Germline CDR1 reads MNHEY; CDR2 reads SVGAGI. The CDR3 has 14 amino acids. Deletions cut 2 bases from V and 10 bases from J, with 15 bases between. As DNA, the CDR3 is TGTGCCAGCAGTTACGAGGGGGATAGGCGGGAGCAGTTCTTC. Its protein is CASSYEGDRREQFF.

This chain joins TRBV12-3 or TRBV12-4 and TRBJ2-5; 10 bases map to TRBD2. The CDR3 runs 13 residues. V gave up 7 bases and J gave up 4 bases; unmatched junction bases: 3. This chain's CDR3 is CASTSGGRETQYF. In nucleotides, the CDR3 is TGTGCCAGCACTAGCGGGGGACGAGAGACCCAGTACTTC.

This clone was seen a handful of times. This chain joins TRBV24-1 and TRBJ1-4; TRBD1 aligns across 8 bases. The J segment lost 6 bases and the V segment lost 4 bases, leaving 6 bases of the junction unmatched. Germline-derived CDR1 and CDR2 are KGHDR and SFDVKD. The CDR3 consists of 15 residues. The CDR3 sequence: CATSDSTGADEKLFF. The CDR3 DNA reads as TGTGCCACCAGTGACTCGACAGGGGCGGATGAAAAACTGTTTTTT.

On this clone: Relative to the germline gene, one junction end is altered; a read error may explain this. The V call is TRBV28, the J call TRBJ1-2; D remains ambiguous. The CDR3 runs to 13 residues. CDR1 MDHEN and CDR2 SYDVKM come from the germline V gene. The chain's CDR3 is CASSLSGDNLVAF. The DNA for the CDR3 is TGTGCCAGCAGTTTGTCCGGCGACAATTTGGTCGCCTTC.

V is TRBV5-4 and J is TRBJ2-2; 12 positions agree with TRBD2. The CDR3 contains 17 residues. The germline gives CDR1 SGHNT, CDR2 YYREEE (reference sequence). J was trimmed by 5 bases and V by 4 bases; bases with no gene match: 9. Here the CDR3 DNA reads TGTGCCAGCAGCGGCGGGCTAGCGGGGGGGCGAACCGGGGAGCTGTTTTTT. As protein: CASSGGLAGGRTGELFF.

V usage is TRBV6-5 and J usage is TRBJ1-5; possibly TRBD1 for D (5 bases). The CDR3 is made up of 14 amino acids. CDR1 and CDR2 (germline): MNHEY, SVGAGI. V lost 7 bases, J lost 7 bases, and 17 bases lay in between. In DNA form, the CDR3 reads TGTGCCAGCAAAACCCGGGACTTTTGGCAGCCCCAGCATTTT. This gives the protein CASKTRDFWQPQHF.

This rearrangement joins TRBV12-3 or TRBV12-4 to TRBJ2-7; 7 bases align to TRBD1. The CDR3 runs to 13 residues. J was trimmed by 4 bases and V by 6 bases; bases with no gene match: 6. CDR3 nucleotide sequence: TGTGCCAGCAGATCCGGGACAGAATACGAGCAGTACTTC. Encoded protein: CASRSGTEYEQYF.

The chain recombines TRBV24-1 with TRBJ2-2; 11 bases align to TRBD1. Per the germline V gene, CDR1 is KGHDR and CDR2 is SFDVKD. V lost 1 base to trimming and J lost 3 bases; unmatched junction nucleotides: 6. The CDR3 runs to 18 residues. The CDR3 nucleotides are TGTGCCACCAGTGATTTTGAGCTGGACAGGGGGCACACCGGGGAGCTGTTTTTT. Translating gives CATSDFELDRGHTGELFF.

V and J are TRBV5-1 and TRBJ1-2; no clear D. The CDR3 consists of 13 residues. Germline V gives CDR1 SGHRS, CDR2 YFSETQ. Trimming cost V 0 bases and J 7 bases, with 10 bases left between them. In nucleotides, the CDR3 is TGCGCCAGCAGCTTGGCTCCACTACGTGGCTACACCTTC. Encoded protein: CASSLAPLRGYTF.

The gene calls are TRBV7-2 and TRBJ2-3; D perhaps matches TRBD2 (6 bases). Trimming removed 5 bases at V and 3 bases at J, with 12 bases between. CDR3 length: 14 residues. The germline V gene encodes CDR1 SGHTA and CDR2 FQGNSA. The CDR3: CASSPGGKTDTQYF. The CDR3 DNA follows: TGTGCCAGCAGCCCTGGGGGGAAGACAGATACGCAGTATTTT.

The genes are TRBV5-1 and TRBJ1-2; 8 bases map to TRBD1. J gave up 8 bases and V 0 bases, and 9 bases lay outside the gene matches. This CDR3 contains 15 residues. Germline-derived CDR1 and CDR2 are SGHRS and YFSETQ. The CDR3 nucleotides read TGCGCCAGCAGCTTGGGTGCAGGGGGCGAGGAAGGCTACACCTTC. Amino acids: CASSLGAGGEEGYTF.

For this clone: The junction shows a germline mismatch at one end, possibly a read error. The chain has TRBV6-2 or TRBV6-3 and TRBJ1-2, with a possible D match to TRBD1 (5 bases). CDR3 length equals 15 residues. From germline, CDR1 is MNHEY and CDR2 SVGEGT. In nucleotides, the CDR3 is TGTGCCAGCAGTAACTCTCAAACAGGCGGCTATGGCTACACCTTC. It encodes CASSNSQTGGYGYTF.

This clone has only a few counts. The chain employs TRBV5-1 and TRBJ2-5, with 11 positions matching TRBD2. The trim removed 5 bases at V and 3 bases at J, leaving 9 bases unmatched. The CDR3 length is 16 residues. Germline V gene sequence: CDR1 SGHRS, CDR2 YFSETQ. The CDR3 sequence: CASSFSLAGGEETQYF. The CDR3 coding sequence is TGCGCCAGCAGTTTTAGTCTAGCGGGGGGCGAAGAGACCCAGTACTTC.

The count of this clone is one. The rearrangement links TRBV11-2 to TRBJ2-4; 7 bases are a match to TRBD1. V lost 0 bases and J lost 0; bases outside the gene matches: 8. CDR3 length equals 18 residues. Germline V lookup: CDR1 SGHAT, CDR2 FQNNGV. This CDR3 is CASSLDFWDSLAKNIQYF. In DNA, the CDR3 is TGTGCCAGCAGCTTAGATTTCTGGGACAGCTTAGCCAAAAACATTCAGTACTTC.